The TCR beta chain under discussion was sequenced for a study of T cells in Graves' hyperthyroidism and ophthalmopathy. Study-wide results and caveats: Most clonotypes expanded in thyroid above 0.001 were likewise present in blood. A median around 6.4 months before onset, the model predicted ophthalmopathy.

Comments on this clonotype: Its antigen is not identified.

Trimming cost V 6 bases and J 4 bases, with 16 bases left between them. Germline CDR1 and CDR2: DFQATT and SNEGSKA (reference sequence). CDR3 size: 14 residues. Active moderate-to-severe ophthalmopathy, Clinical Activity Score at least 3, NOSPECS at least 4, under 3 months' duration. Any patient presenting with uncontrolled infection, other autoimmune disease, pregnancy or lactation was left out. TCR beta CDR3 regions were amplified from RNA. RT-PCR in the first round (using the HTBI primer set) targeted the TCR CDR3. TCRdb recomputed calls from the multiplex PCR reads with MiXCR, one row per CDR3 protein. The profile shows around 500,000 distinct CDR3 sequences, around a fifth of them singletons.

Material for sequencing was blood. This TCR came from a woman between 70 and 85 years old with Graves' ophthalmopathy. V is TRBV20-1 and J is TRBJ2-1; a weak D match, TRBD2 (6 bases). CDR3: CSAKEGTDYNEQFF. As DNA, the CDR3 is TGCAGTGCCAAGGAGGGGACGGATTACAATGAGCAGTTCTTC.